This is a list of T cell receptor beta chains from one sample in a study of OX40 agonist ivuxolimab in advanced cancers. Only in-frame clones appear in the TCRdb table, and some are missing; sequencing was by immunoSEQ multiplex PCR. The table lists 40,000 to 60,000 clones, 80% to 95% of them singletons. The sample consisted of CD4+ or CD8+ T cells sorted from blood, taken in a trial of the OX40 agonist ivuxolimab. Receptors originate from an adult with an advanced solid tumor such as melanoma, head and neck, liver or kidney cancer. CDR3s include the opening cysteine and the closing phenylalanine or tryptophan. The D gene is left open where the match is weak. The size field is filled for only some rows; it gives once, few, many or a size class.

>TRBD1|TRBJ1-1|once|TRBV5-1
CASSLVTGVMNTEAFF
TGCGCCAGCAGCTTGGTAACAGGGGTAATGAACACTGAAGCTTTCTTT
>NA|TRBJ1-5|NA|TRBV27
CASKRGNQPQHF
TGTGCCAGCAAAAGAGGCAATCAGCCCCAGCATTTT
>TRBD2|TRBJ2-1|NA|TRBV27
CASSPSTSRAYNEQFF
TGTGCCAGCAGCCCCTCGACTAGCCGGGCCTACAATGAGCAGTTCTTC
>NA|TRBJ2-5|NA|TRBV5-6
CASSSQETQYF
TGTGCCAGCAGCTCCCAAGAGACCCAGTACTTC
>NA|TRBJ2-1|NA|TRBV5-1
CASSDPGPPYNEQFF
TGCGCCAGCAGCGATCCGGGACCCCCTTACAATGAGCAGTTCTTC
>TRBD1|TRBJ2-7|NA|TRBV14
CASSLPAGTGKYEQYF
TGTGCCAGCAGCCTCCCAGCCGGGACAGGGAAATACGAGCAGTACTTC
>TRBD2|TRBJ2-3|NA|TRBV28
CASSSLPRAGHTDTQYF
TGTGCCAGCAGTTCCCTCCCCCGAGCGGGGCACACAGATACGCAGTATTTT
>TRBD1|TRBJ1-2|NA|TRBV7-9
CASSLALMGQPNYGYTF
TGTGCCAGCAGCTTAGCTTTAATGGGACAGCCGAACTATGGCTACACCTTC
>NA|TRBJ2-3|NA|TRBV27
CASSLSDNTDTQYF
TGTGCCAGCAGTTTATCGGACAACACAGATACGCAGTATTTT
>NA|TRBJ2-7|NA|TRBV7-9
CASSSGRPYEQYF
TGTGCCAGCAGCTCCGGTCGCCCCTACGAGCAGTACTTC
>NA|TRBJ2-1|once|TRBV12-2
CASRHPPFVQFF
TGTGCAAGTCGCCATCCCCCTTTTGTGCAGTTCTTC
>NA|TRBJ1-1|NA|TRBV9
CASSGGQGRDTEAFF
TGTGCCAGCAGCGGAGGGCAGGGGCGGGACACTGAAGCTTTCTTT
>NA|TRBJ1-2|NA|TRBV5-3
CARSCPPDYGYTF
TGTGCCAGAAGTTGTCCCCCGGACTATGGCTACACCTTC
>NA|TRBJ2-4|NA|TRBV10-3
CAISEGQQNIQYF
TGTGCCATCAGTGAAGGACAGCAAAACATTCAGTACTTC
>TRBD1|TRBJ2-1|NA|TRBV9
CASSLRGDRGGYNEQFF
TGTGCCAGCAGCCTCAGGGGGGACAGGGGCGGATACAATGAGCAGTTCTTC
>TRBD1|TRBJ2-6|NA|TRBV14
CASHGTGGAGANVLTF
TGTGCCAGCCACGGGACAGGGGGCGCTGGGGCCAACGTCCTGACTTTC
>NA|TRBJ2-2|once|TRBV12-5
CASGFGAGTSVPGELFF
NA
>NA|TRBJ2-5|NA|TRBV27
CASSLWPEQQETQYF
TGTGCCAGCAGTTTATGGCCTGAACAACAAGAGACCCAGTACTTC
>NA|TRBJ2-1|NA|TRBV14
CASSQDPGDAYNEQFF
TGTGCCAGCAGCCAAGATCCGGGGGACGCCTACAATGAGCAGTTCTTC
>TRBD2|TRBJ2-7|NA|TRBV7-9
CASSLSAGGIDEQYF
TGTGCCAGCAGCTTAAGCGCGGGGGGGATTGATGAGCAGTACTTC
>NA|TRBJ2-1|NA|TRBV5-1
CASSLVADNEQFF
TGCGCCAGCAGCTTGGTGGCGGACAATGAGCAGTTCTTC
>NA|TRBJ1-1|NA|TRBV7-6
CASSSRGTEAFF
TGTGCCAGCAGCAGCAGGGGTACTGAAGCTTTCTTT
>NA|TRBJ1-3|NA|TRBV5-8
CASSFPFFRQYSGNTIYF
TGTGCCAGCAGTTTCCCCTTCTTCCGGCAGTACTCTGGAAACACCATATATTTT
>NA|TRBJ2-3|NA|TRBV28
CASSLRGLTDTQYF
TGTGCCAGCAGTTTGAGAGGGCTCACAGATACGCAGTATTTT
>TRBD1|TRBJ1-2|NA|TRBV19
CASSHRGEGYGYTF
TGTGCCAGTAGTCACAGGGGTGAGGGCTATGGCTACACCTTC
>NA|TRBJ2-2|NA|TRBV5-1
CASSLREGGTGELFF
TGCGCCAGCAGCTTGCGAGAGGGGGGAACCGGGGAGCTGTTTTTT
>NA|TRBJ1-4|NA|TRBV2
CASSHDRTTNEKLFF
TGTGCCAGCAGCCACGACAGGACAACTAATGAAAAACTGTTTTTT
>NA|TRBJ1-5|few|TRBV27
CASSIGNQPQHF
TGTGCCAGCAGTATCGGCAATCAGCCCCAGCATTTT
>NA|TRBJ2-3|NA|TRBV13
CASSLETDTQYF
TGTGCCAGCAGCTTAGAAACAGATACGCAGTATTTT
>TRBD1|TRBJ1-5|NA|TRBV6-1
CASSEANWGDRDMGQPQHF
TGTGCCAGCAGTGAAGCGAATTGGGGAGACAGGGACATGGGGCAGCCCCAGCATTTT
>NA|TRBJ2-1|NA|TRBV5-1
CASSLGRELNEQFF
TGCGCCAGCAGCTTGGGCAGGGAACTCAATGAGCAGTTCTTC
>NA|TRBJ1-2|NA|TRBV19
CASSPQGKPYGYTF
TGTGCCAGTAGTCCACAGGGTAAGCCCTATGGCTACACCTTC
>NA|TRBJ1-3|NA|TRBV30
CAWSVFQSRSGNTIYF
TGTGCCTGGAGTGTGTTTCAAAGCCGCTCTGGAAACACCATATATTTT
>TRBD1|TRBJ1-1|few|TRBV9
CASSSTDRANTEAFF
TGTGCCAGCAGCTCCACCGACAGGGCTAACACTGAAGCTTTCTTT
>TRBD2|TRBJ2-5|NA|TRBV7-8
CATMRGRLAGASRETQYF
TGTGCCACCATGAGGGGTAGGCTAGCGGGGGCCTCTCGAGAGACCCAGTACTTC
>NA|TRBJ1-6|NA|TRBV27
CASSLEGIPPLHF
TGTGCCAGCAGTTTAGAGGGCATCCCACCCCTCCACTTT